This T cell receptor beta chain is drawn from a study of blood T cell repertoires in COVID-19. Recruitment covered 20 to 25 US areas and drew participants whose ages spanned roughly 18 to 95 years. Donors of Cohort 3 who recovered were those that had two negative PCRs, clearance, or symptom resolution. In the original processing: Amplification of reference gene primers provided the estimated nucleated cell counts. Sequencing was performed with immunoSEQ multiplex PCR; in TCRdb, only in-frame clones are kept and a portion is missing. D and trimming were read from the DNA, whereas the V and J calls and clone size are those reported in that table. This table has about 300,000 clones, 70% to 90% appearing once. The sample consisted of PBMCs or T cells enriched from blood (not recorded which). The receptor's source is a woman under 40 who had recovered from COVID-19.

CDR3 nucleotides: TGCGCCAGCAGCTCAACCGGGACAGGCGACGAGCAGTACTTC. Its protein is CASSSTGTGDEQYF. This sequence joins TRBV5-1 and TRBJ2-7; 8 positions match TRBD1. The germline CDR1 and CDR2 sequences are SGHRS and YFSETQ. The trim removed 3 bases at V and 5 bases at J, leaving 7 bases unmatched. The CDR3 is made up of 14 amino acids.